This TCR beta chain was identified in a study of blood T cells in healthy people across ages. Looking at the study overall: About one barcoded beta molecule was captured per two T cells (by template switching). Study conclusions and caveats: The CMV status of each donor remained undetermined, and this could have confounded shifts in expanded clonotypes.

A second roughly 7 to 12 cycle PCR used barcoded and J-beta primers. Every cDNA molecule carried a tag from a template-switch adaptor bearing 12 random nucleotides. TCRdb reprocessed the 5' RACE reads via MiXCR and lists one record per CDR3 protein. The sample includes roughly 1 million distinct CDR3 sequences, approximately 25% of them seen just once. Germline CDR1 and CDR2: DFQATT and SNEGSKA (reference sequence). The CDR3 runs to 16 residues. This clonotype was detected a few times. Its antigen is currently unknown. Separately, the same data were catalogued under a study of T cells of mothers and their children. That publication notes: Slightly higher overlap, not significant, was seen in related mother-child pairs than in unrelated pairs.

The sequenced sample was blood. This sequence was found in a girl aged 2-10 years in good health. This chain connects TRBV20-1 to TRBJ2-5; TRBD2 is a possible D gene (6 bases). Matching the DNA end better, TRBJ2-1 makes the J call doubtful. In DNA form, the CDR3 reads TGCAGTGCTAGAGAACTCGGTCAGCGGGCCTACAATGAGCAGTTCTTC. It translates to CSARELGQRAYNEQFF.